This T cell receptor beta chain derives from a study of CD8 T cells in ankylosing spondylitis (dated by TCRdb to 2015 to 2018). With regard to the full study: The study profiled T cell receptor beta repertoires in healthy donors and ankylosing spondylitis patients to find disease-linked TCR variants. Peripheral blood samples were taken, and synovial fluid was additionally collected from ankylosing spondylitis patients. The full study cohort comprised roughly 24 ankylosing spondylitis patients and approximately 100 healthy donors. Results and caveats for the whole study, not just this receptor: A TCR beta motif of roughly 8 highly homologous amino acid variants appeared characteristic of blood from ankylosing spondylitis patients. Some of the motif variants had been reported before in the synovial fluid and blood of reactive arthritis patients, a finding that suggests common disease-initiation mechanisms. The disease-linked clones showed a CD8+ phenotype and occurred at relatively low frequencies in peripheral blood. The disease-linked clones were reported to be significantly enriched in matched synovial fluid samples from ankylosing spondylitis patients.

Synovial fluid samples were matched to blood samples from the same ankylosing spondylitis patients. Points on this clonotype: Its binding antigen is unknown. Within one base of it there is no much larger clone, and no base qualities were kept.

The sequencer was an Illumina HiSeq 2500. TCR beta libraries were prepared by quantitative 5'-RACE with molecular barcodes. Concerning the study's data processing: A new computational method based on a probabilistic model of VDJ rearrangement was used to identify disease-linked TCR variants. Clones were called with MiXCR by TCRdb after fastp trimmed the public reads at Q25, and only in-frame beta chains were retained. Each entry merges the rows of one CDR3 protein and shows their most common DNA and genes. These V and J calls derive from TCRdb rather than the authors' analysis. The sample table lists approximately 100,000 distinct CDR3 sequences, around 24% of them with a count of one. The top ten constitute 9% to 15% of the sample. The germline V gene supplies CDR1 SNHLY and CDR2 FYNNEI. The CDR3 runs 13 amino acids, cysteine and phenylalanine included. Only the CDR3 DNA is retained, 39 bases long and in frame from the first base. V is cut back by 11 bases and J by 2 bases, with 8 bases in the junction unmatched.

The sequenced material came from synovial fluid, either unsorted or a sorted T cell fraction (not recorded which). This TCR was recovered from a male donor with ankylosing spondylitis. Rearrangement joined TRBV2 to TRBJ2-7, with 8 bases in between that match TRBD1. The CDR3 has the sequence CAGGTGPTYEQYF. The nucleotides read TGTGCCGGGGGGACAGGTCCTACCTACGAGCAGTACTTC.